This T cell receptor (beta chain) is drawn from a study of cytomegalovirus exposure and HLA in healthy donors (dated by TCRdb to about 2017). Context from the whole study: An earlier analysis of roughly 500 of the donors reported approximately 300 Gb of sequence data and roughly 110 million unique TCR beta sequences from about 200 million T cells. The study combined high-throughput TCR immunosequencing, statistical association of individual TCRs with disease status, and machine learning to predict cytomegalovirus infection status. A separate validation cohort of about 110 different subjects was used in addition to the 666-subject first cohort. Of the roughly 410 genotyped donors, over 80% were placed in the genetic ancestry cluster associated with self-reported Caucasian donors. All discovery cohort repertoires had been generated using a single sequencing platform. To decide whether each TCR beta V gene segment behaved as functional or pseudogenic, an earlier analysis of approximately 600 of the donors relied on high-throughput TCR beta sequencing. Typing coverage differed by locus: A, B, C, DRB1 and DQB1 were typed in about 620-630 donors, DQA1 in about 500, DPA1 in 600 to 610, and DPB1 in 450 to 480. Alongside the repertoire data, information on donor age, sex, ethnicity and CMV serostatus was compiled. Among roughly 370 genotyped donors of the cohort, an average of about 240,000 unique TCR beta nucleotide sequences were sequenced per donor, about a sixth of them non-productive. To study patterns of TCR occurrence, a later analysis re-analyzed previously published TCR beta repertoires from around 700 donors and added high-resolution HLA genotyping. Both class I and class II loci were covered by HLA typing, at four-digit resolution. In a later genetic analysis, genome-wide SNP genotypes for 398 of the 666 donors were used, and that subset was treated as a discovery cohort. Approximately 300 gigabases of sequencing data and around 90 million unique TCR sequences made up an early release that covered several hundred HLA-typed donors. In the later analysis, no new phenotypic data were used to find candidate immune exposures; instead, reliance was placed on TCR beta sequences and their occurrence across donors. About 5 DR-DQ haplotypes were handled as single units for association and clustering, since linkage in the cohort was strong. The study was designed to test whether signatures of past pathogen exposure could be identified by cataloging public T cell receptors. Using immunosequencing, the study profiled T cell repertoires from around 680 subjects and related those repertoires to cytomegalovirus serostatus.

The study at large found these results: Linkage disequilibrium might explain the correlated functional status among segregating V segments, but an unknown experimental factor could not be ruled out. The study listed 150 to 200 TCR beta chains as associated with cytomegalovirus. A later genetic analysis reported fewer N-insertions in productive TCRs among donors in an Asian-associated ancestry cluster than the roughly 700-donor mean. Strong co-occurrence of HLA alleles, especially DR and DQ, made assigning TCR associations to individual alleles difficult. Because some donors lacked HLA typing at each locus, the association tests relied only on the typed subset. Sequencing depth was assumed to be roughly uniform across donors in the presence/absence analyses, though that assumption may not hold. Three of the identified cytomegalovirus-associated TCR beta chains were confirmed in vitro to be specific for cytomegalovirus antigens. In an earlier analysis of around 600 of the donors, most TCR beta V segments appeared in productive rearrangements about 87% or about 30% of the time, broadly matching IMGT annotations. A later analysis found that HLA-associated TCR beta chains were more clonally expanded and had lower generation probabilities than equally common non-associated chains. In a later genetic analysis, a missense DCLRE1C variant was associated with V-gene and J-gene trimming of TCR beta chains, and the association was replicated in an independent cohort. Most TCR sequences were observed very rarely across donors, whereas some public TCRs were present in many individuals. In a later analysis, most CMV-associated TCR beta chains were found to appear HLA-restricted, with HLA associations seemingly driven largely by CMV exposure. A further reported finding was that TCR beta sequences accurately predicted the HLA-A and HLA-B alleles for most subjects in the first cohort. Because counts were too low, seventeen rarely observed V segments, including chromosome 9 orphons, were excluded from the earlier analysis of about 500 of the donors. In a later analysis, the rate of TCR association differed among HLA loci, with DRB1 alleles having the most associated TCRs and HLA-C alleles having the fewest. Because the 87-base-pair reads could not distinguish some IMGT-functional V segments, including TRBV6-2 and TRBV6-3, those segments were excluded. Immune exposure information for the cohort was limited to CMV serostatus. The sequencing pipeline was judged likely to have produced a cluster of highly shared sequence variants as a technical artifact. In a later analysis, several top co-occurrence clusters were reported to appear linked to parvovirus B19, influenza, CMV and Epstein-Barr virus. Cytomegalovirus status was reported to be diagnosed by the classifier with high specificity and sensitivity in both the original and validation cohorts. The authors suggested that the approach could potentially be generalized to other disease states and immunological phenotypes. In this cohort, only TCR beta chains were sequenced, and detectable features were limited by the absence of alpha or paired-chain data. A later analysis associated 16,951 TCR beta sequences with specific HLA alleles at a false discovery rate of 0.05.

To note about this clone: What antigen it recognizes has not been identified. No clone much larger than this one lies a single base away; base qualities are absent.

CDR1 is given as LNHDA and CDR2 as SQIVND, both from the germline V gene (reference sequence). From its cysteine to its phenylalanine, the CDR3 spans 14 amino acids. The kept DNA is CDR3 alone, 42 bases in frame from the first base. V is shortened by 9 bases, J by 1 base, and the region joining them spans 13 bases. Libraries were made using the immunoSEQ multiplex PCR assay. For the multiplex PCR, a mixture combining 60 forward primers for TCR Vbeta segments and 13 reverse primers for TCR Jbeta segments was used. A multiplex PCR assay on genomic DNA amplified the CDR3 region of rearranged TCR beta genes. The amplified TCR beta libraries were sequenced on the Illumina HiSeq System as 87-base-pair reads. On the authors' methods: A later analysis tallied roughly 78 million unique TCR beta chains across the 640 or so repertoires, and around 12 million of those chains were shared by two or more donors. Raw reads were error-corrected and collapsed into unique sequences with a nearest-neighbor algorithm that merged closely related sequences to remove PCR and sequencing errors. V, D and J gene segments were assigned by aligning CDR3 sequences to IMGT reference sequences. For a sequence to be retained, at least a six-nucleotide match to both a V gene segment and a J gene segment was required. Rearrangements were classified as productive when the CDR3 lacked stop codons and remained in frame with V and J, and all other rearrangements were classified as non-productive. CDR3 was defined by IMGT convention, running from the second conserved V-encoded cysteine to the conserved J-encoded phenylalanine. The earlier analysis of about 610 of the donors excluded any sequence lacking an unambiguous match to a single V gene segment. In an earlier analysis of around 600 of the donors, V segments were called functional above 56.7% productive rearrangements and were called segregating when the between-donor standard deviation exceeded 5%. A statistical classification framework was developed to diagnose cytomegalovirus status using the catalog of TCR beta chain sequences. V and J gene assignment, in a later analysis, came from comparing TCR nucleotide sequences with IMGT/GENE-DB human TR gene sequences. The TCRdist pipeline was used in a later analysis to assign CDR3 sequences and most-parsimonious VDJ recombination scenarios. A later analysis defined each TCR beta chain by its CDR3 amino acid sequence plus V-gene family, and excluded reads lacking a unique V-gene family. A later analysis removed 592 highly shared, low-generation-probability nucleotide sequences to deal with suspected cross-contamination and a sequencing artifact. In a later analysis, a clonal expansion index was calculated for each public chain from normalized within-repertoire ranks of inferred template counts. In a later analysis, generation probabilities were computed with a VDJ recombination model fitted to out-of-frame rearrangements, and the resulting probabilities were checked against IGoR. In a later analysis, hypergeometric tests were used to score TCR-TCR, TCR-HLA and TCR-CMV co-occurrence, with a repertoire-size bias correction applied to TCR pairs. In a later analysis, false discovery rates were estimated by permuting HLA or CMV assignments 20 times. A later analysis grouped co-occurring TCRs with DBSCAN, adding TCRdist sequence similarity when clustering within HLA-allele-positive subsets. Repertoires with fewer than 30,000 or more than 120,000 public chains, plus five repertoires with anomalous nucleotide sharing, were excluded from co-occurrence clustering. TCRdb retrieved this table from immuneACCESS and kept in-frame rearrangements only. Not all clones are present; in checked studies, unresolved V genes account for under half, and no reason is known for the remainder. For V, J and clone size, that table is used; D and trimming come from the DNA. Recorded for this sample are some 110,000 clones; 50% to 70% of them occurred a single time. The ten biggest clones cover roughly 9.8% of the sample.

In total, 600 or so healthy bone marrow donors made up the cohort. All cohort members were sampled while nominally healthy, although unrecorded immune exposures were likely present. The donor tested CMV seropositive and was one of the 289 seropositive cohort members. Every donor gave a peripheral blood sample, and the peripheral blood mononuclear cells from that sample were used for TCR beta sequencing. The Qiagen DNeasy Blood Extraction Kit was used to extract genomic DNA from the blood cell samples. The chain was built from TRBV19 and TRBJ1-5, with a tentative D gene TRBD1 over 5 matching bases. Sequencing was done on a sample of PBMCs. This receptor was taken from a middle-aged woman in good health and CMV-seropositive. The DNA is as follows: TGTGCCAGCCTCTCGCAGGGCAGCAATCAGCCCCAGCATTTT. The resulting protein is CASLSQGSNQPQHF.